This TCR beta chain was sequenced in a study of T cells after yellow fever vaccination. TCRdb analysed the 5' RACE reads with MiXCR anew, one entry per CDR3 protein. The table lists around 590,000 distinct CDR3 sequences, 10% to 15% of them singletons, with around 14% in the top ten. CDR1 is MNHEY and CDR2 is SVGEGT in the germline V gene. V lost 6 bases to trimming and J lost 16 bases, with 25 bases between them. The CDR3 is made up of 14 amino acids. This chain links TRBV6-2 or TRBV6-3 with TRBJ1-5; the D is unclear. The specimen comprised PBMCs, sampled on the day of the yellow fever booster vaccination. The sequence was obtained from a man aged 25 to 40 who received the YFV17D yellow fever vaccine. Here the CDR3 DNA reads TGTGCCAGCAGATCCACCACCGGTGCCACGCCTAGTCATTTT. Its translation: CASRSTTGATPSHF.